This paragraph reports one T cell receptor beta chain. The CDR3 is 13 amino acids. Per the germline V gene, CDR1 is SQVTM and CDR2 is ANQGSEA. Trimming removed 6 bases from V and 4 bases from J; junction bases left unmatched: 6. The data were obtained in a study of response to subunit inactivated influenza vaccine. TCRdb analysed the RT-PCR reads with MiXCR anew, one entry per CDR3 protein. This table has some 520,000 distinct CDR3 sequences, approximately 15% appearing once. The TCR sequence derives from a man in his fifties or sixties who received an inactivated influenza vaccine. The V gene is TRBV29-1, the J gene TRBJ1-5, with 7 bases aligning to TRBD1. Here the sequenced sample was CD4+ T cells sorted from PBMCs, taken around 25 months after vaccination. The CDR3 spells CSVGDSLNQPQHF. Here the CDR3 DNA reads TGCAGCGTGGGGGACAGCTTAAATCAGCCCCAGCATTTT.